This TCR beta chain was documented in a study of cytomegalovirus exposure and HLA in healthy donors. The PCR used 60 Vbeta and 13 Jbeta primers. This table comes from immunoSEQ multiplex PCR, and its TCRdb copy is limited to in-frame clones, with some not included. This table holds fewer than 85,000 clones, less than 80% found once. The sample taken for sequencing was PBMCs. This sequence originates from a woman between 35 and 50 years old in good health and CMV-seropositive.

In nucleotides, the CDR3 is TGCGCCAGCAGCTTGGGGACAGCTAACTATGGCTACACCTTC. Residues: CASSLGTANYGYTF. The chain couples TRBV5-1 to TRBJ1-2, with D perhaps TRBD1 (6 bases). This CDR3 has 14 amino acids. Germline loops: CDR1 SGHRS, CDR2 YFSETQ. Trimming pared 0 bases from V and 0 bases from J, leaving 6 bases between.